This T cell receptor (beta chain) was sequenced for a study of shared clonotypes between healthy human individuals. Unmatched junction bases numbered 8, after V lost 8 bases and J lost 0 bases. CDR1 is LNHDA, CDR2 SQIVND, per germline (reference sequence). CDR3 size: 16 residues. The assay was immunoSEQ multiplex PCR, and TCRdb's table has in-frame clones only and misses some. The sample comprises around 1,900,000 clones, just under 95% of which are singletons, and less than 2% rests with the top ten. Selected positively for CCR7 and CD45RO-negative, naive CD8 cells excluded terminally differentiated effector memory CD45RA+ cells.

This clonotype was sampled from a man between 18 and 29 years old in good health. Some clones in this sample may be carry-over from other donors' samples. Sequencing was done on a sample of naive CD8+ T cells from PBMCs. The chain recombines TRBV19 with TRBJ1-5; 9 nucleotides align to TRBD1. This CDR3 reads CASDTGGGNSNQPQHF. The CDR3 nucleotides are TGTGCCAGTGATACAGGGGGCGGGAATAGCAATCAGCCCCAGCATTTT.